This T cell receptor beta chain was obtained from a study of shared clonotypes between healthy human individuals. Background on the study: The plates for each donor numbered three CD4 naive, three CD4 memory, two CD8 naive and one CD8 memory.

General observations from the study: Relative to their counterparts shared across all four donors, non-shared clonotypes exhibited diminished generation probabilities.

Naivety among CD8 cells was defined by CD45RO negativity and positive CCR7 selection, thereby excluding terminally differentiated effector memory CD45RA+ cells. Caucasian adults living in Nashville, Tennessee, provided all samples. Germline CDR1 reads LGHNA; CDR2 reads YSLEER. Trimming took 0 bases from V and 3 from J, leaving 6 bases between them. The CDR3 spans 13 residues. Clones were sequenced by immunoSEQ multiplex PCR, and TCRdb holds only the in-frame ones, with some missing. The data show about 580,000 clones, roughly 98% seen once. Note on this clone: Its matching antigen is unknown.

This receptor was identified in a man in his thirties or forties in good health. Sequencing was done on a sample of naive CD8+ T cells sorted from blood. This chain joins TRBV4-3 and TRBJ2-7; D tentatively reads TRBD1 or TRBD2 (5 bases each). The CDR3 reads CASSQDGGYEQYF. CDR3 bases: TGCGCCAGCAGCCAAGATGGGGGCTACGAGCAGTACTTC.